The TCR beta chain described here comes from a study of cytomegalovirus exposure and HLA in healthy donors (dated by TCRdb to the late 2010s). The study in broad terms: An earlier analysis of around 600 of the donors reported approximately 270 Gb of sequence data and 117 million unique TCR beta sequences from around 200 million T cells. About 330 gigabases of sequencing data and approximately 92 million unique TCR sequences made up an early release that covered fewer than 650 HLA-typed donors. Among the roughly 400 genotyped donors, approximately 82% belonged to the genetic ancestry cluster associated with self-reported Caucasian donors. The aim of the study was to test whether cataloging public T cell receptors could identify signatures of past pathogen exposure. The study profiled the T cell repertoires of hundreds of subjects by immunosequencing and related them to cytomegalovirus serostatus. In addition to the first cohort of 666 subjects, a separate validation cohort of approximately 130 different subjects was used. To predict cytomegalovirus infection status, the study brought together high-throughput TCR immunosequencing, statistical association of individual TCRs with disease status, and machine learning. A later analysis re-examined previously published TCR beta repertoires from just over 650 donors and added high-resolution HLA genotyping to investigate patterns of TCR occurrence. Rather than drawing on any new phenotypic data, the later analysis identified candidate immune exposures from TCR beta sequences and the way those sequences occurred across donors. In an earlier analysis of 587 of the donors, high-throughput TCR beta sequencing was used to judge whether each TCR beta V gene segment behaved as functional or pseudogenic. Donor age, sex, ethnicity and CMV serostatus were compiled together with the repertoire data. Genome-wide SNP genotypes for about three fifths of the roughly 670 donors were used in a later genetic analysis, which treated that subset as a discovery cohort. All discovery cohort repertoires had been generated on a single sequencing platform. HLA typing covered class I and class II loci at four-digit resolution. The number of donors typed differed by locus, with roughly 629-640 for A, B, C, DRB1 and DQB1, roughly 520 for DQA1, about 610 for DPA1, and roughly 450 for DPB1. Roughly 5 DR-DQ haplotypes were treated as single units for association and clustering because of strong linkage in the cohort. Across about 370 genotyped donors of the cohort, an average of approximately 220,000 unique TCR beta nucleotide sequences per donor were sequenced, and roughly a sixth of those sequences were non-productive.

Points on this clone: This clone's antigen is unknown. There are no base qualities to consult, and no much larger clone falls within one base.

The cohort consisted of fewer than 700 healthy bone marrow donors. At the time of sampling, all cohort members were nominally healthy, though unrecorded immune exposures were likely present. The donor was CMV seronegative and was included in the group of several hundred seronegative cohort members. Each donor provided a peripheral blood sample, and peripheral blood mononuclear cells were used for TCR beta sequencing. Genomic DNA was extracted from the blood cell samples with the Qiagen DNeasy Blood Extraction Kit. What the work shows at the level of the full study, not this receptor alone: Broadly in line with IMGT annotations, most TCR beta V segments showed up in productive rearrangements about 90% or about 30% of the time in an earlier analysis of several hundred of the donors. A cluster of highly shared sequence variants was judged likely to represent a technical artifact of the sequencing pipeline. Strong co-occurrence of HLA alleles, especially DR and DQ, made assigning TCR associations to individual alleles difficult. A total of roughly 160 TCR beta chains were listed by the study as associated with cytomegalovirus. Because some donors lacked HLA typing at each locus, the association tests relied only on the typed subset. CMV serostatus was the only immune exposure information available for the cohort. According to the authors, the approach could potentially be generalized to other disease states and immunological phenotypes. Compared with equally common non-associated chains, HLA-associated TCR beta chains in a later analysis were more clonally expanded and had lower generation probabilities. In a later genetic analysis, fewer N-insertions in productive TCRs were reported among donors in an Asian-associated ancestry cluster than the roughly 700-donor mean. According to a later analysis, parvovirus B19, influenza, CMV and Epstein-Barr virus appeared linked to several top co-occurrence clusters. Most CMV-associated TCR beta chains appeared to be HLA-restricted in a later analysis, and the HLA associations seemed to be driven largely by CMV exposure. While some public TCRs were present in many individuals, most TCR sequences turned up only very rarely across donors. Around 16 rarely observed V segments, including chromosome 9 orphons, were excluded from the earlier analysis of almost 600 of the donors because counts were too low. A further reported finding was that TCR beta sequences accurately predicted the HLA-A and HLA-B alleles for most subjects in the first cohort. According to a later analysis, TCR association rates differed among HLA loci, with DRB1 alleles showing the most associated TCRs and HLA-C alleles showing the fewest. Cytomegalovirus status was reported to be diagnosed by the classifier with high specificity and sensitivity in both the original and validation cohorts. Three of the identified cytomegalovirus-associated TCR beta chains were confirmed in vitro to be specific for cytomegalovirus antigens. Linkage disequilibrium might explain the correlated functional status among segregating V segments, but an unknown experimental factor could not be excluded. In a later analysis, 15,000 to 20,000 TCR beta sequences were associated with specific HLA alleles at a false discovery rate of 0.05. In a later genetic analysis, a missense DCLRE1C variant was associated with V-gene and J-gene trimming of TCR beta chains, and the association was replicated in an independent cohort. Sequencing depth was assumed to be roughly uniform across donors in the presence/absence analyses, though that assumption may not hold. Only TCR beta chains were sequenced in this cohort, and the absence of alpha or paired-chain data limited detectable features.

The library came from the immunoSEQ multiplex PCR assay. The multiplex PCR relied on a mix of 60 forward primers for TCR Vbeta segments and 13 reverse primers for TCR Jbeta segments. Amplification of the CDR3 region of rearranged TCR beta genes was performed with a multiplex PCR assay on genomic DNA. On the Illumina HiSeq System, the amplified TCR beta libraries were sequenced as 87-base-pair reads. Regarding the original processing steps: In a later analysis, tens of millions of unique TCR beta chains were counted across the roughly 610 repertoires, and approximately 11 million of these chains were shared by at least two donors. To remove PCR and sequencing errors, raw reads were error-corrected and collapsed into unique sequences using a nearest-neighbor algorithm that merged closely related sequences. V, D and J gene segments were assigned by aligning CDR3 sequences to IMGT reference sequences. For a sequence to be retained, a match of at least six nucleotides was required to both a V gene segment and a J gene segment. A rearrangement counted as productive if the CDR3 had no stop codons and remained in frame with V and J, and every other rearrangement counted as non-productive. CDR3 was defined by IMGT convention, running from the second conserved V-encoded cysteine to the conserved J-encoded phenylalanine. The earlier analysis of about 500 of the donors excluded sequences that lacked an unambiguous match to a single V gene segment. In an earlier analysis of approximately 610 of the donors, V segments were called functional above 56.7% productive rearrangements and were called segregating when the between-donor standard deviation exceeded 5%. A statistical classification framework was developed to diagnose cytomegalovirus status using the catalog of TCR beta chain sequences. In a later analysis, TCR nucleotide sequences were compared against IMGT/GENE-DB human TR gene sequences so that V and J genes could be assigned. In a later analysis, CDR3 sequences and most-parsimonious VDJ recombination scenarios were assigned using the TCRdist pipeline. A later analysis defined each TCR beta chain by its CDR3 amino acid sequence plus V-gene family, and excluded reads lacking a unique V-gene family. To address suspected cross-contamination and a sequencing artifact, a later analysis removed approximately 600 highly shared, low-generation-probability nucleotide sequences. In a later analysis, a clonal expansion index for each public chain was calculated from normalized within-repertoire ranks of inferred template counts. A later analysis computed generation probabilities with a VDJ recombination model fitted to out-of-frame rearrangements, and checked the results against IGoR. In a later analysis, TCR-TCR, TCR-HLA and TCR-CMV co-occurrence was scored with hypergeometric tests, and a repertoire-size bias correction was applied to TCR pairs. False discovery rates were estimated in a later analysis by permuting HLA or CMV assignments 20 times. In a later analysis, co-occurring TCRs were grouped with DBSCAN, and TCRdist sequence similarity was added when clustering was performed within HLA-allele-positive subsets. For co-occurrence clustering, repertoires with fewer than 30,000 or more than 120,000 public chains were excluded, along with 5 or 6 repertoires with anomalous nucleotide sharing. TCRdb took over this immuneACCESS table, retaining in-frame rearrangements with V and J assigned. Such tables are incomplete; in checked studies, under half of the missing clones stem from an unresolved V gene, and the remainder is unexplained. V, J and clone size reflect that table, while D and trimming were determined from the DNA. The sample table shows approximately 170,000 clones, and about 80% are seen once. The ten largest clones capture roughly 1.4% of the sample.

The sample consisted of PBMCs. The sequence was obtained from a middle-aged man in good health and CMV-seronegative.

The nucleotide sequence is given as TGTGCCAGCAGCGAGGGACTAGATCAGCCCCAGCATTTT. It translates as CASSEGLDQPQHF. The chain links TRBV11-1 with TRBJ1-5; a tentative D call is TRBD1 (5 bases match). From the cysteine through the phenylalanine, the CDR3 covers 13 amino acids. The sequence is cut down to CDR3 DNA, 39 bases in frame from base 1. At the junction V is shortened by 5 bases and J by 5 bases, with 10 bases in between. The CDR1 and CDR2 encoded by the germline V gene (reference sequence) are SGHAT and FQDESV.